This T cell receptor beta chain was sequenced for a study of T cell responses to AZD1222 COVID-19 vaccine. This clone has only one observation. Its antigen is undetermined. TCRdb's copy holds only in-frame clones and misses some; the assay was immunoSEQ multiplex PCR. Of roughly 140,000 clones listed, around 87% are singletons. Study results and limitations: Spike was spanned by vaccine-associated CD4 TCRs, which were dominant at 160-218 and 743-854. Spike-specific TCR breadth and depth were elevated following two AZD1222 doses. Donors in the cohort were predominantly white British and more often female, and clonal diversity was possibly underestimated. Unmutated variant regions are reportedly the target of nearly half of TCRs that are spike-specific.

CDR3 length: 13 amino acids. Germline loops: CDR1 GTSNPN, CDR2 SVGIG (reference sequence). V was clipped by 3 bases and J by 5 bases, with 13 bases between them. This chain links TRBV30 with TRBJ1-1; a possible D gene is TRBD1 (5 bases). This receptor was obtained from an adult who received the AZD1222 COVID-19 vaccine. The sample consisted of peripheral blood, taken 28 days after the second AZD1222 dose. The CDR3 DNA follows: TGTGCCTGGAGCATACAGGTGAGAACTGAAGCTTTCTTT. This translates into CAWSIQVRTEAFF.